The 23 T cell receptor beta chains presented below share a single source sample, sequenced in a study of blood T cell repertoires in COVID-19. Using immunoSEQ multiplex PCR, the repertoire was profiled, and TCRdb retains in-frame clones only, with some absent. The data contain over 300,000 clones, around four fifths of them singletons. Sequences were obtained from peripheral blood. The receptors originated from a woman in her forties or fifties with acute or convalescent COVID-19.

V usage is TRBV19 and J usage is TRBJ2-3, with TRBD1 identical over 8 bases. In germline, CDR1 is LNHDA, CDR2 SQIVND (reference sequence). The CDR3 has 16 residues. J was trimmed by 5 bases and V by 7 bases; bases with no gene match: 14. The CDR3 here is CASTPAGSGGRDTQYF. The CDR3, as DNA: TGTGCCAGTACCCCGGCAGGGTCAGGGGGCAGAGATACGCAGTATTTT. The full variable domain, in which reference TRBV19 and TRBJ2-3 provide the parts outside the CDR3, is DGGITQSPKYLFRKEGQNVTLSCEQNLNHDAMYWYRQDPGQGLRLIYYSQIVNDFQKGDIAEGYSVSREKKESFPLTVTSAQKNPTAFYLCASTPAGSGGRDTQYFGPGTRLTVL.

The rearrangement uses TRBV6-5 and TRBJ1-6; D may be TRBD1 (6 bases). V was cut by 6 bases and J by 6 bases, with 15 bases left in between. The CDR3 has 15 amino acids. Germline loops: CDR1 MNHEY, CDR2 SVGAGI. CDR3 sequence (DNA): TGTGCCAGCAGCATAACAGGGACGGCTAATTCACCCCTCCACTTT. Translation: CASSITGTANSPLHF.

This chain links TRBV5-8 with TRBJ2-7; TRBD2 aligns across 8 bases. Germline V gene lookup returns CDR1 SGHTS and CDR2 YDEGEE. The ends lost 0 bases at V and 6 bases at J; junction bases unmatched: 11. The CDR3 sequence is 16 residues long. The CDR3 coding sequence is TGTGCCAGCAGCTTGGGAACCTTGACGGGGGGGGCCGAGCAGTACTTC. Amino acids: CASSLGTLTGGAEQYF. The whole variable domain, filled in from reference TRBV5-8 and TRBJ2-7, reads EAGVTQSPTHLIKTRGQQATLRCSPISGHTSVYWYQQALGLGLQFLLWYDEGEERNRGNFPPRFSGRQFPNYSSELNVNALELEDSALYLCASSLGTLTGGAEQYFGPGTRLTVT.

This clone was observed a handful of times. The CDR3 coding sequence is TGTGCCAGCAGTGTTGGGCCACAGGGTGACTATGGCTACACCTTC. It translates to CASSVGPQGDYGYTF. V is TRBV2 and J is TRBJ1-2; tentative D call: TRBD1 (6 bases). V was clipped by 4 bases and J by 3 bases, with 15 bases between them. There are 15 residues in the CDR3. Looked up from germline, CDR1 is SNHLY and CDR2 is FYNNEI. Supplemented by reference TRBV2 and TRBJ1-2, the full variable domain reads EPEVTQTPSHQVTQMGQEVILRCVPISNHLYFYWYRQILGQKVEFLVSFYNNEISEKSEIFDDQFSVERPDGSNFTLKIRSTKLEDSAMYFCASSVGPQGDYGYTFGSGTRLTVV.

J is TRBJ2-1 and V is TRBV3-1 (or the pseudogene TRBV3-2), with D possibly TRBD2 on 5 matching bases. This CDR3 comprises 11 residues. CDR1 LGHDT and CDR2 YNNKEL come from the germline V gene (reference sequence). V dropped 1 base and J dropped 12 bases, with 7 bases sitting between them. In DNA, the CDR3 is TGTGCCAGCAGCCAAGGGACTCGGCAGTTCTTC. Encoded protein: CASSQGTRQFF.

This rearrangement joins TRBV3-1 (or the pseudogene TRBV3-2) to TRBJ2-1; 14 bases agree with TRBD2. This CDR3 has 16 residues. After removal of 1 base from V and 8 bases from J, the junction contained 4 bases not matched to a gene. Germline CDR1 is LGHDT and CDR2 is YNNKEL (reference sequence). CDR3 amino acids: CASSQGLAGGPYEQFF. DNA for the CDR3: TGTGCCAGCAGCCAAGGACTAGCGGGGGGGCCCTATGAGCAGTTCTTC.

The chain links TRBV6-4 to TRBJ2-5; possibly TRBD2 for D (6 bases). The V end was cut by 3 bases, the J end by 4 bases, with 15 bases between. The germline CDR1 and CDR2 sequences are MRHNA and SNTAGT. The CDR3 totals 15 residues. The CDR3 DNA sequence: TGTGCCAGCAGTGAATTGGGGGGTACGGCAGAGACCCAGTACTTC. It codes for CASSELGGTAETQYF.

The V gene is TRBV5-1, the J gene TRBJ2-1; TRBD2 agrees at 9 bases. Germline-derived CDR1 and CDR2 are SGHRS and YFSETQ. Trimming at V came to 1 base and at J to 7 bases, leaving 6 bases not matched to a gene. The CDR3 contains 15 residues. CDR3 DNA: TGCGCCAGCAGCTTGTTTAGCGGGAGTCTAAATGAGCAGTTCTTC. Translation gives CASSLFSGSLNEQFF.

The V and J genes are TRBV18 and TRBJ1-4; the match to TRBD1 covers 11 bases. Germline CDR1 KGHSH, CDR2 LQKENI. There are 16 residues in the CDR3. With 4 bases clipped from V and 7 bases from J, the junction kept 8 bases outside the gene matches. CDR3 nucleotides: TGTGCCAGCTCACGATTGAGGACAGGGGGCAGTGAAAAACTGTTTTTT. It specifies CASSRLRTGGSEKLFF. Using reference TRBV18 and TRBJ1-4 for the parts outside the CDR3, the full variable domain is NAGVMQNPRHLVRRRGQEARLRCSPMKGHSHVYWYRQLPEEGLKFMVYLQKENIIDESGMPKERFSAEFPKEGPSILRIQQVVRGDSAAYFCASSRLRTGGSEKLFFGSGTQLSVL.

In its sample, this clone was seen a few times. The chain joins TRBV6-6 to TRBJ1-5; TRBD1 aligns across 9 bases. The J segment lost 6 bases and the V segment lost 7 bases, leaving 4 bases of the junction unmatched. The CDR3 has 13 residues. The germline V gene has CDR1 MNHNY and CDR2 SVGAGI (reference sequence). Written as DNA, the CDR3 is TGTGCCAGCAACAAACAGGGGGCTCAGCCCCAGCATTTT. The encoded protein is CASNKQGAQPQHF.

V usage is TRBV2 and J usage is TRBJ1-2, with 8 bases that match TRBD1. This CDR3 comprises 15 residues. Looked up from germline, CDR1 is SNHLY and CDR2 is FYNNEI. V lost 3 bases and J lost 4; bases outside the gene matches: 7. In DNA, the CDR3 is TGTGCCAGCAGTGACGGACAGGGAGTCACCTATGGCTACACCTTC. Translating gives CASSDGQGVTYGYTF.

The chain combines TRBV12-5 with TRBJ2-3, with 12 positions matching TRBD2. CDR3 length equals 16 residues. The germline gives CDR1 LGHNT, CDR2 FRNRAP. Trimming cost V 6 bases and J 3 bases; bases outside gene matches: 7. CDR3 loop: CASGLTSGRQTDTQYF. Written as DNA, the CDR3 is TGTGCTAGTGGACTCACTAGCGGGAGGCAGACAGATACGCAGTATTTT.

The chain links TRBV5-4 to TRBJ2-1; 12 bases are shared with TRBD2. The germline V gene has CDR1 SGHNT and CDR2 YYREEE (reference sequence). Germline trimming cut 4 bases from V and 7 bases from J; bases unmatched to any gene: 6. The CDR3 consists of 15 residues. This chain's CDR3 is CASSLAGGPGNEQFF. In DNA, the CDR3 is TGTGCCAGCAGCCTAGCGGGGGGGCCGGGAAATGAGCAGTTCTTC.

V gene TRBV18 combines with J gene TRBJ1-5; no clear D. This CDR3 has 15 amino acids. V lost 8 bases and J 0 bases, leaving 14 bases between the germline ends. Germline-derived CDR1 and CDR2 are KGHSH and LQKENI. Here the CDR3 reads CASQREPYSNQPQHF. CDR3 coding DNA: TGTGCCAGCCAACGGGAACCTTATAGCAATCAGCCCCAGCATTTT. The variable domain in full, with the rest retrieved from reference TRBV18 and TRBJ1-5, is NAGVMQNPRHLVRRRGQEARLRCSPMKGHSHVYWYRQLPEEGLKFMVYLQKENIIDESGMPKERFSAEFPKEGPSILRIQQVVRGDSAAYFCASQREPYSNQPQHFGDGTRLSIL.

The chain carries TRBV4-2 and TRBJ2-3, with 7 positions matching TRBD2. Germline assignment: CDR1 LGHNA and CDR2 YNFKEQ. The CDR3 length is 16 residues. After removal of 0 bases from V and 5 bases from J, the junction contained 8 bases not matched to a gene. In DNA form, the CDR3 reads TGTGCCAGCAGCCAAGAACTAGCGCCAGAACGAGATACGCAGTATTTT. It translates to CASSQELAPERDTQYF.

In DNA form, the CDR3 reads TGTGCCAGCAGTCCTCCGACTCCTAACACTGAAGCTTTCTTT. Amino acid sequence: CASSPPTPNTEAFF. The J gene is TRBJ1-1, the V gene TRBV7-8; D gene unclear. This CDR3 has 14 residues. Trimming stripped 6 bases from V and 2 bases from J, with 13 bases between. CDR1 is SGHVS, CDR2 FQNEAQ, per germline.

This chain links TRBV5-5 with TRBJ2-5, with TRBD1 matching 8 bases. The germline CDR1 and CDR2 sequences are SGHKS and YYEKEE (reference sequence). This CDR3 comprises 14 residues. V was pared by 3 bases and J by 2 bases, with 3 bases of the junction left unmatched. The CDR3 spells CASSSDREQETQYF. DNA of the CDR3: TGTGCCAGCAGCTCGGACAGGGAACAAGAGACCCAGTACTTC.

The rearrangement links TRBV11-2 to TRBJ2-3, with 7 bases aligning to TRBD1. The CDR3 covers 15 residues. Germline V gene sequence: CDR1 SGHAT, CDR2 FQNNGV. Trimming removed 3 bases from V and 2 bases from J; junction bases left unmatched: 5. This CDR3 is CASSLGQLSTDTQYF. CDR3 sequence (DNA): TGTGCCAGCAGCTTGGGACAGCTCTCCACAGATACGCAGTATTTT.

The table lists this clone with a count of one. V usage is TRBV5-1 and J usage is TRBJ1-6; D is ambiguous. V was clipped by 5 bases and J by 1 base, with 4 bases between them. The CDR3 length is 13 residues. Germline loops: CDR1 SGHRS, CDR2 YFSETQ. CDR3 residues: CASRSSYNSPLHF. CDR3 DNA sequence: TGCGCCAGCAGGAGTTCCTATAATTCACCCCTCCACTTT.

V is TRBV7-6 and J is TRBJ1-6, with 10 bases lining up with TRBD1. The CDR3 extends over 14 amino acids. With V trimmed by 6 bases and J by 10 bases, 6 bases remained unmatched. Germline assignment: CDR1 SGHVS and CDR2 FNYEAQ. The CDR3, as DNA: TGTGCCAGCAGGAAAGGGACAGGGGACTCACCCCTCCACTTT. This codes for CASRKGTGDSPLHF.

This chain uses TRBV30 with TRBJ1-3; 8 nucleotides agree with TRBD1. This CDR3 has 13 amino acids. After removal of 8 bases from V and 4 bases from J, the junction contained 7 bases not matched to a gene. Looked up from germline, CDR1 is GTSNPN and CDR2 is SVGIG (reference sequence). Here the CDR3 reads CAASRGPGNTIYF. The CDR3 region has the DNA TGTGCCGCATCCAGGGGGCCAGGAAACACCATATATTTT.

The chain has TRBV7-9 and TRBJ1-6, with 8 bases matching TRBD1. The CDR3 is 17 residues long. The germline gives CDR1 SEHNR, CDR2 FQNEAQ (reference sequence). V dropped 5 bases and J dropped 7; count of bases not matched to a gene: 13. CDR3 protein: CASSVFQGALENSPLHF. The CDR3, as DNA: TGTGCCAGCAGCGTTTTTCAGGGGGCGCTGGAAAATTCACCCCTCCACTTT. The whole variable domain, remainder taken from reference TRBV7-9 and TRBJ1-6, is DTGVSQNPRHKITKRGQNVTFRCDPISEHNRLYWYRQTLGQGPEFLTYFQNEAQLEKSRLLSDRFSAERPKGSFSTLEIQRTEQGDSAMYLCASSVFQGALENSPLHFGNGTRLTVT.

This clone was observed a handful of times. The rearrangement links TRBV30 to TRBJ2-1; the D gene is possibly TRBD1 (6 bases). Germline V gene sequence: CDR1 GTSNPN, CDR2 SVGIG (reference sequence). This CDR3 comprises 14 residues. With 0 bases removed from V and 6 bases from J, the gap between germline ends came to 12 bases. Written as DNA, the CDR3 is TGTGCCTGGAGTGTTGGGACACATACCAATGAGCAGTTCTTC. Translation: CAWSVGTHTNEQFF.